This T cell receptor beta chain was found in a study of cytomegalovirus exposure and HLA in healthy donors. Primers: 60 Vbeta forward and 13 Jbeta reverse. How the authors handled the data: About 11 million of tens of millions of unique TCR beta chains were shared, per a later count. The repertoire was sequenced with immunoSEQ multiplex PCR; TCRdb's copy has only in-frame clones and lacks some. V, J and clone size are taken as reported in that table, and D and trimming were inferred from the DNA itself. This sample carries 150,000 to 200,000 clones, 70% to 85% of them seen once, and the ten largest clones take 1.5% to 2%. As concerns this clone: The antigen remains unidentified.

Deletions cut 6 bases from V and 4 bases from J, with 18 bases between. The CDR3 length is 16 residues. Study results and limitations: According to a later analysis, most TCR beta chains associated with CMV appeared HLA-restricted. Testing in vitro showed a few CMV-associated chains specific for CMV antigens.

The clonotype comes from a woman aged 25 to 39 in good health and CMV-seronegative. The source material was PBMCs. The rearrangement joins TRBV23-1 to TRBJ2-2, with D tentatively TRBD1 (6 bases). TRBV23-1 qualifies as an ORF whose function is uncertain. The chain's CDR3 is CASSPNRDISTGELFF. The CDR3 nucleotides read TGCGCCAGCAGCCCGAATCGGGACATTTCCACCGGGGAGCTGTTTTTT.